These 12 T cell receptor beta chains came from one sample sequenced in a study of radiotherapy plus CTLA-4 blockade in lung cancer. Measured with immunoSEQ multiplex PCR; TCRdb has only the in-frame clones, and not every one. Of around 100,000 clones in the sample, roughly 74% were seen once. This specimen was peripheral blood, taken from a patient treated with radiotherapy plus ipilimumab. The receptors stem from a human donor with non-small cell lung cancer who had a partial response to radiotherapy plus ipilimumab. Some clones in this sample may be carry-over from other donors' samples.

The table lists this clone with a few counts. This chain links TRBV7-9 with TRBJ1-1; possibly TRBD1 for D (5 bases). V lost 1 base, J lost 9 bases, and 9 bases lay in between. Per the germline V gene, CDR1 is SEHNR and CDR2 is FQNEAQ (reference sequence). The CDR3 spans 12 residues. CDR3: CASSLDRIKAFF. CDR3 nucleotide sequence: TGTGCCAGCAGCTTAGACAGGATAAAAGCTTTCTTT.

This chain joins TRBV6-5 and TRBJ1-1; 9 bases line up with TRBD1. The CDR3 length is 15 residues. The germline V gene has CDR1 MNHEY and CDR2 SVGAGI. V was clipped by 6 bases and J by 1 base; unmatched bases: 6. In DNA form, the CDR3 reads TGTGCCAGCAGCCGGGACAGGGTGACGAACACTGAAGCTTTCTTT. This translates into CASSRDRVTNTEAFF.

The J gene is TRBJ2-2, the V gene TRBV9; TRBD1 aligns across 9 bases. The germline CDR1 and CDR2 sequences are SGDLS and YYNGEE. The V segment lost 0 bases and the J segment 3 bases; nucleotides outside the gene matches: 9. The CDR3 has 18 amino acids. For the CDR3, the DNA is TGTGCCAGCAGCGTAGACGGGACAGGGCTTTTTTACACCGGGGAGCTGTTTTTT. Encoded protein: CASSVDGTGLFYTGELFF.

A single count supports this clone. V is TRBV6-5 and J is TRBJ2-7, with TRBD2 as a possible D gene (6 bases). Deletions cut 4 bases from V and 7 bases from J, with 11 bases between. CDR1 is MNHEY, CDR2 SVGAGI, per germline. The length of the CDR3 is 12 residues. The CDR3, as DNA: TGTGCCAGCAGTTGGGCCGGGACTGAGCAGTACTTC. Translating gives CASSWAGTEQYF.

This clone was found a few times. The rearrangement links TRBV5-6 to TRBJ2-5, with TRBD2 matching over 14 bases. With V trimmed by 4 bases and J by 7 bases, 15 bases remained unmatched. CDR3 length: 18 residues. Germline V gene sequence: CDR1 SGHDT, CDR2 YYEEEE. DNA for the CDR3: TGTGCCAGCAGCGTGCCGGGACTAGCGGGAGAAAGAGATGTGACCCAGTACTTC. Amino acids: CASSVPGLAGERDVTQYF.

The DNA of the CDR3 is TGTGCCAGCAGGTCAGGACAGGGGGCGTACAATGAGCAGTTCTTC. It translates to CASRSGQGAYNEQFF. This chain joins TRBV6-5 and TRBJ2-1, with 11 bases matching TRBD1. The CDR3 length is 15 residues. The V gene's germline CDR1 is MNHEY and CDR2 SVGAGI. The V gene end was trimmed by 6 bases and the J gene end by 4 bases; junction bases not matched to a gene: 5.

V is TRBV27 and J is TRBJ1-6; the D is unclear. V lost 7 bases, J lost 4 bases, and 17 bases lay in between. Germline CDR1 MNHEY, CDR2 SMNVEV (reference sequence). The CDR3 is 16 residues long. The DNA of the CDR3 is TGTGCCAGCACCTCAAGAGGGCCCGGGTATAATTCACCCCTCCACTTT. Its protein is CASTSRGPGYNSPLHF.

The rearrangement uses TRBV7-9 and TRBJ1-1; TRBD1 aligns across 9 bases. Germline V lookup: CDR1 SEHNR, CDR2 FQNEAQ (reference sequence). This CDR3 region has 18 residues. With 5 bases clipped from V and 0 bases from J, the junction kept 13 bases outside the gene matches. The DNA of the CDR3 is TGTGCCAGCAGCCTCCGTTCCGGGACAGGGAGGCTGAACACTGAAGCTTTCTTT. Encoded protein: CASSLRSGTGRLNTEAFF.

The V call is TRBV9, the J call TRBJ2-1; 9 bases are shared with TRBD2. With 3 bases clipped from V and 1 base from J, the junction kept 2 bases outside the gene matches. The CDR3 is 15 amino acids. Germline V CDR1 and CDR2: SGDLS, YYNGEE. The chain's CDR3 is CASSATSGSYNEQFF. Written as DNA, the CDR3 is TGTGCCAGCAGCGCAACTAGCGGGTCCTACAATGAGCAGTTCTTC. Complete variable domain (other parts from reference TRBV9 and TRBJ2-1): DSGVTQTPKHLITATGQRVTLRCSPRSGDLSVYWYQQSLDQGLQFLIQYYNGEERAKGNILERFSAQQFPDLHSELNLSSLELGDSALYFCASSATSGSYNEQFFGPGTRLTVL.

The rearrangement links TRBV5-4 to TRBJ2-7; D call uncertain. V was shortened by 4 bases and J by 2 bases, with 19 bases between the two germline ends. The germline gives CDR1 SGHNT, CDR2 YYREEE (reference sequence). The CDR3 is made up of 16 amino acids. The CDR3 loop reads CASSSSLASTPYEQYF. CDR3 nucleotides: TGTGCCAGCAGCAGTAGCCTGGCCTCGACCCCCTACGAGCAGTACTTC.

This chain uses TRBV5-6 with TRBJ2-3; 8 bases fit TRBD2. The CDR3 contains 17 residues. CDR1 is SGHDT and CDR2 is YYEEEE in the germline V gene. Trimming cost V 4 bases and J 0 bases; bases outside gene matches: 10. This CDR3 reads CASSTLAVSRSTDTQYF. The CDR3 region has the DNA TGTGCCAGCAGCACACTAGCGGTTTCAAGGAGCACAGATACGCAGTATTTT.

This chain uses TRBV6-4 with TRBJ2-1; D possibly corresponds to TRBD1 (6 bases). The CDR3 consists of 14 residues. Germline V gives CDR1 MRHNA, CDR2 SNTAGT. With 3 bases removed from V and 7 bases from J, the gap between germline ends came to 13 bases. The DNA for the CDR3 is TGTGCCAGCAGTGAAGGGGGATCGGTTAATGAGCAGTTCTTC. Translated, it gives CASSEGGSVNEQFF.